A selection of T cell receptor beta chains follows, all from one sample in a study of T cell changes during pregnancy in multiple sclerosis. Assay used: immunoSEQ multiplex PCR; TCRdb lists only in-frame clones, some missing. The sample shows under 70,000 clones, 91% of them seen only once. The source was peripheral blood, collected after pregnancy. The receptor source for this set is a female donor in good health, enrolled as a control in a pregnancy study. Both conserved end residues are part of each CDR3. D genes are given only for firm matches. The size of a clone is reported for some rows only, either as once, few or many, or as a class for expanded clones.

V gene,clone size,D gene,J gene,CDR3 DNA,CDR3 protein
TRBV2,once,-,TRBJ1-5,TGTGCCAGCAGTGTGAACAGAGGCAATCAGCCCCAGCATTTT,CASSVNRGNQPQHF
TRBV7-9,-,-,TRBJ1-2,TGTGCCAGCAGCTTAGCACAACAGGACGGCTACACCTTC,CASSLAQQDGYTF
TRBV30,-,-,TRBJ1-1,TGTGCCTGGAACTTACAGGGTAGGACTGAAGCTTTCTTT,CAWNLQGRTEAFF
TRBV2,-,-,TRBJ2-7,TGTGCCGGAGCGACTCAGGGGTACGAGCAGTACTTC,CAGATQGYEQYF
TRBV5-1,-,TRBD2,TRBJ2-1,TGCGCCAGCTCCGGGACTAGCGGGGGAGACTACAATGAGCAGTTCTTC,CASSGTSGGDYNEQFF
TRBV9,-,-,TRBJ1-1,TGTGCCAGCAGCGCCCGACAGCCCTATGCGGCTTTCTTT,CASSARQPYAAFF
TRBV4-3,-,-,TRBJ1-4,TGCGCCAGCAGCCAAGATATAACAGGGAATGAAAAACTGTTTTTT,CASSQDITGNEKLFF
TRBV11-2,-,-,TRBJ1-2,TGTGCCAGCAGCTTCAACAGGGAGGGCTACACCTTC,CASSFNREGYTF
TRBV11-3,-,TRBD2,TRBJ2-1,TGTGCCAGCAGCTTAGTAATAGTTCTAGCGGGGGCCTACAATGAGCAGTTCTTC,CASSLVIVLAGAYNEQFF
TRBV5-5,once,-,TRBJ2-3,TGTGCCAGCAGCCCGGGGGATACGCAGTATTTT,CASSPGDTQYF
TRBV30,few,-,TRBJ1-3,TGTGCCTGGACCGAGGATTGGGGGGGCGCGGACACCATATATTTT,CAWTEDWGGADTIYF
TRBV4-1,-,-,TRBJ1-2,TGCGCCAGCAGCCAAGAAAGGGGGGGTAGTCCTAACTATGGCTACACCTTC,CASSQERGGSPNYGYTF
TRBV27,few,-,TRBJ1-1,TGTGCCAGCAGTACCTCAGGGACTGAAGCTTTCTTT,CASSTSGTEAFF
TRBV7-2,-,-,TRBJ1-3,TGTGCCAGCAGCACGGACAGAAGCTCTGGAAACACCATATATTTT,CASSTDRSSGNTIYF
TRBV9,-,TRBD2,TRBJ2-5,TGTGCCAGCAGCGCAGGGACTAGCGGGGGAGAAGAGACCCAGTACTTC,CASSAGTSGGEETQYF
TRBV15,-,TRBD1,TRBJ2-7,TGTGCCATCGCAAGGACGACAGGGGCCCACGAGCAGTACTTC,CAIARTTGAHEQYF
TRBV21-1,-,-,TRBJ2-7,TGTCCCAAAGGGGGGACAGGGATGGAGCAGTACTTC,CPKGGTGMEQYF
TRBV19,once,-,TRBJ1-1,TGTGCCAGTAGCTACAGGCAGAACTATGAAGCTTTCTTT,CASSYRQNYEAFF
TRBV7-2,-,TRBD2,TRBJ2-7,TGTGCCAGCAGCTTTTCTCACTCCCCTAGCGGGGGCCGCTCCTACGAGCAGTACTTC,CASSFSHSPSGGRSYEQYF
TRBV12-5,-,-,TRBJ2-7,TGTGCTAGTGGTCCGGCCGGGATAAGCTCCTACGAGCAGTACTTC,CASGPAGISSYEQYF
TRBV11-3,-,-,TRBJ1-4,TGTGCCAGCGGTGGGGGGGGCAGAATGGACGTTGCAACTAATGAAAAACTGTTTTTT,CASGGGGRMDVATNEKLFF
TRBV6-4,-,TRBD2,TRBJ2-3,TGTGCCAGCAGTGACACGGAAGCGGGGCACACAGATACGCAGTATTTT,CASSDTEAGHTDTQYF
TRBV5-1,-,TRBD1,TRBJ1-1,TGCGCCAGCAGCTTGGTTTCACCCCGGACAGGGTCTGAAGCTTTCTTT,CASSLVSPRTGSEAFF
TRBV6-5,-,-,TRBJ1-1,TGTGCCAGCAGTTACGGGTCAGGGGAGAACACTGAAGCTTTCTTT,CASSYGSGENTEAFF
TRBV7-3,once,TRBD1,TRBJ2-7,TGTGCCAGCAGCCTTGGACAGGGTAACGAGCAGTACTTC,CASSLGQGNEQYF
TRBV6-6,few,TRBD1,TRBJ1-2,TGTGCCAGCAGGCCGGGACAGGGACCCTCTCGCTTC,CASRPGQGPSRF
TRBV19,-,-,TRBJ1-1,TGTGCCAGTAGTATAGAGGACACTCCAGCGGGGACTGAAGCTTTCTTT,CASSIEDTPAGTEAFF
TRBV6-5,once,TRBD1,TRBJ1-1,TGTGCCAGCAGACGGGGACAGCGGAACACTGAAGCTTTCTTT,CASRRGQRNTEAFF
TRBV19,-,TRBD2,TRBJ2-2,TGTGCCAGTAGTAGCGGGGGGGTAAGCACCGGGGAGCTGTTTTTT,CASSSGGVSTGELFF
TRBV18,-,-,TRBJ2-1,TGTGCCAGCTCACCAGATGCAGGGGCCTACAATGAGCAGTTCTTC,CASSPDAGAYNEQFF
TRBV9,-,-,TRBJ2-2,TGTGCCAGCAGCGTAGGCGTGAACACCGGGGAGCTGTTTTTT,CASSVGVNTGELFF
TRBV7-2,-,-,TRBJ2-7,TGTGCCAGCAGCTTAGAGCGGATCGGGGGCGAGCAGTACTTC,CASSLERIGGEQYF
TRBV11-2,-,-,TRBJ2-3,TGTGCCAGCAGCTTAGACTCAGGGATTAGCACAGATACGCAGTATTTT,CASSLDSGISTDTQYF
TRBV7-9,-,-,TRBJ2-3,TGTGCCAGCAGCTTAGTATTACAGGTTCACACAGATACGCAGTATTTT,CASSLVLQVHTDTQYF
TRBV27,-,TRBD1,TRBJ2-5,TGTGCCAGCAGCATAAGACAGGGCAACCAAGAGACCCAGTACTTC,CASSIRQGNQETQYF
TRBV14,-,-,TRBJ1-2,TGTGCCAGCAGCCTAAGGGGCAGTAACTATGGCTACACCTTC,CASSLRGSNYGYTF
TRBV5-1,-,TRBD2,TRBJ2-1,TGCGCCAGCAGCTTGGAGGCTAGCGGTAGCTCCTACAATGAGCAGTTCTTC,CASSLEASGSSYNEQFF
TRBV30,-,-,TRBJ2-7,TGTGCCTGGAGAGTAGCTACCTACGAGCAGTACTTC,CAWRVATYEQYF
TRBV6-4,-,-,TRBJ2-2,TGTGCCAGCACCGACACAAACACCGGGGAGCTGTTTTTT,CASTDTNTGELFF
TRBV10-3,once,-,TRBJ1-1,TGTGCCATCAGTCACGGGACGCGGGGTGAAGCTTTCTTT,CAISHGTRGEAFF
TRBV11-1,few,-,TRBJ2-2,TGTGCCAGCAGCCTTGGACGGGGCGGGGAGCTGTTTTTT,CASSLGRGGELFF
TRBV30,once,-,TRBJ1-2,TGTGCCTGGAGGCGACAGATATATGGCTACACCTTC,CAWRRQIYGYTF
TRBV5-4,-,-,TRBJ2-5,TGTGCCAGCAGCCCCACCGGGAGTGTCCAAGAGACCCAGTACTTC,CASSPTGSVQETQYF
TRBV27,-,TRBD2,TRBJ2-3,TGTGCCAGCAGTTTACGTCTAGCGGGGGCGAGGGATACGCAGTATTTT,CASSLRLAGARDTQYF
TRBV10-3,-,-,TRBJ1-3,TGTGCCATCAGTGGGCAGGGAAGTGGAAACACCATATATTTT,CAISGQGSGNTIYF
TRBV7-9,-,TRBD1,TRBJ2-5,TGTGCCAGCAGCTTAGGGCCAGGGGGCACGGAGACCCAGTACTTC,CASSLGPGGTETQYF
TRBV5-4,once,-,TRBJ2-7,TGTGCCAGCGACTTAGGCGGGGATCCCTACGAGCAGTACTTC,CASDLGGDPYEQYF
TRBV7-8,-,TRBD1,TRBJ1-4,TGTGCCAGCAGCTCGGGACAGGGGGCAACTAATGAAAAACTGTTTTTT,CASSSGQGATNEKLFF
TRBV11-2,-,-,TRBJ1-5,TGTGCCAGCAGCTTAGTTCGCGGTAGCAATCAGCCCCAGCATTTT,CASSLVRGSNQPQHF
TRBV7-2,-,-,TRBJ2-1,TGTGCCAGCAGCTTAGCCTCGGGTCGAAATGAGCAGTTCTTC,CASSLASGRNEQFF
TRBV7-8,-,-,TRBJ2-1,TGTGCCAGCAGCTTAGCGCAGGGCCCTCGAAGGAATGAGCAGTTCTTC,CASSLAQGPRRNEQFF
TRBV5-4,-,-,TRBJ1-6,TGTGCCAGCAGCTCTCAGGGCTCCTATAATTCACCCCTCCACTTT,CASSSQGSYNSPLHF
TRBV19,-,-,TRBJ1-2,TGTGCCAGTAGTATGCGCCTAACAGGGTACGGCTACACCTTC,CASSMRLTGYGYTF
TRBV27,-,TRBD1,TRBJ2-5,TGTGCCAGCAGTCAGGACAGGGGGACTGAGACCCAGTACTTC,CASSQDRGTETQYF
TRBV7-3,-,-,TRBJ2-5,TGTGCCAGCAGCTTAATGCCCAGCCAAGAGACCCAGTACTTC,CASSLMPSQETQYF
TRBV7-9,-,TRBD2,TRBJ2-5,TGTGCCAGCAGACCGACTAGCGGTGAAGAGACCCAGTACTTC,CASRPTSGEETQYF
TRBV27,-,-,TRBJ1-1,TGTGCCAGCAGTTTCCAACGAGCGAACACTGAAGCTTTCTTT,CASSFQRANTEAFF
TRBV30,-,-,TRBJ1-5,TGTGCCTGGAGTGTACCGGGGAACATCAATCAGCCCCAGCATTTT,CAWSVPGNINQPQHF
TRBV5-1,once,TRBD1,TRBJ2-7,TGCGCCAGCTGCCCGGGACAGGGCTCCTACGAGCAGTACTTC,CASCPGQGSYEQYF
TRBV4-1,-,TRBD1,TRBJ1-2,TGCGCCAGCAGCCAAGACCGGGACAGGGGACCCGGCTACACCTTC,CASSQDRDRGPGYTF